The present TCR beta chain was sequenced within a study of T-cell reconstitution after alpha-beta-depleted transplantation in children. Trimming left V 6 bases short and J 4 bases short, with 13 bases between. Germline assignment: CDR1 MDHEN and CDR2 SYDVKM. The CDR3 length is 13 residues. Unique molecular identifiers were incorporated when the TCRbeta library was constructed. TCRdb reprocessed the PCR reads with MiXCR, giving one entry per CDR3 protein. Of about 230,000 distinct CDR3 sequences listed, around 9.9% are singletons. This clonotype occurred many times. The chain has TRBV28 and TRBJ2-7, with D tentatively TRBD2 (5 bases). This receptor was taken from a child younger than two with acute myeloid leukemia, due to receive a stem cell transplant. The source material was PBMCs, sampled before TCRalphabeta/CD19-depleted stem cell transplant. The CDR3 coding sequence is TGTGCCAGCAGCTTAGGTGGACTTTACGAGCAGTACTTC. As protein: CASSLGGLYEQYF. The whole variable domain, filled in from reference TRBV28 and TRBJ2-7, reads DVKVTQSSRYLVKRTGEKVFLECVQDMDHENMFWYRQDPGLGLRLIYFSYDVKMKEKGDIPEGYSVSREKKERFSLILESASTNQTSMYLCASSLGGLYEQYFGPGTRLTVT.